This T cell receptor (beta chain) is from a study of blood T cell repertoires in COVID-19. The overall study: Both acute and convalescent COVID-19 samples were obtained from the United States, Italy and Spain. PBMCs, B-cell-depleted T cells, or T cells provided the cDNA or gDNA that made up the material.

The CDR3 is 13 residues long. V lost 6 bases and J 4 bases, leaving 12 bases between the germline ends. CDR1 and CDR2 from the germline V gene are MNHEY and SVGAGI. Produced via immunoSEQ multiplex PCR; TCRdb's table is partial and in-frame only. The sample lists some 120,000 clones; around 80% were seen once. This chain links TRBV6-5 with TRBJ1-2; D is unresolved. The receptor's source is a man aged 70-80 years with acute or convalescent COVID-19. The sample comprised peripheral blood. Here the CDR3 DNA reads TGTGCCAGCAGCGAGCCCAGGTTCTATGGCTACACCTTC. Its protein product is CASSEPRFYGYTF.